The 13 T cell receptor beta chains listed next were all sequenced from one sample in a study of blood T cell repertoires in COVID-19. The protocol was immunoSEQ multiplex PCR, while the TCRdb copy is restricted to in-frame clones and leaves out a portion. The data show about 240,000 clones, roughly 90% seen once. Sequencing input: peripheral blood. The receptors originated from a man in his fifties or sixties who had recovered from COVID-19.

The CDR3 is CATSKDRFYGYTF. In DNA, the CDR3 is TGTGCCACCAGTAAGGACAGGTTCTATGGCTACACCTTC. The chain recombines TRBV24-1 with TRBJ1-2; 7 bases align to TRBD1. Trimming at V came to 6 bases and at J to 4 bases, leaving 4 bases not matched to a gene. CDR1 and CDR2 (germline): KGHDR, SFDVKD. The CDR3 consists of 13 residues.

This chain's CDR3 is CASSAQGAGNQPQHF. The DNA of the CDR3 is TGTGCCAGCAGCGCACAGGGGGCTGGCAATCAGCCCCAGCATTTT. V usage is TRBV5-6 and J usage is TRBJ1-5; TRBD1 matches at 9 bases. The germline CDR1 and CDR2 sequences are SGHDT and YYEEEE. The CDR3 extends over 15 amino acids. The trim removed 4 bases at V and 2 bases at J, leaving 4 bases unmatched.

J is TRBJ2-1 and V is TRBV11-3, with 8 positions matching TRBD1. After removal of 2 bases from V and 6 bases from J, the junction contained 6 bases not matched to a gene. Germline V lookup: CDR1 SGHNT, CDR2 YENEEA. There are 15 residues in the CDR3. CDR3 bases: TGTGCCAGCAGCTTACAGGGGGCTAACATCAATGAGCAGTTCTTC. Its translation: CASSLQGANINEQFF.

The chain joins TRBV5-1 to TRBJ2-7, with 7 bases aligning to TRBD1. The ends lost 4 bases at V and 4 bases at J; junction bases unmatched: 11. Germline lookup yields CDR1 SGHRS and CDR2 YFSETQ. The CDR3 covers 15 residues. CDR3 in DNA: TGCGCCAGCAGCCCCGACAGGGTTTTCGTTTACGAGCAGTACTTC. Amino acids: CASSPDRVFVYEQYF. The variable domain in full, completed from reference TRBV5-1 and TRBJ2-7, reads KAGVTQTPRYLIKTRGQQVTLSCSPISGHRSVSWYQQTPGQGLQFLFEYFSETQRNKGNFPGRFSGRQFSNSRSEMNVSTLELGDSALYLCASSPDRVFVYEQYFGPGTRLTVT.

This chain connects TRBV2 to TRBJ1-6; 7 bases align to TRBD1. The CDR3 loop spans 17 amino acids. Losses at the gene ends were 0 bases for V and 7 bases for J; bases not matched to a gene: 9. In germline, CDR1 is SNHLY, CDR2 FYNNEI. DNA for the CDR3: TGTGCCAGCAGTGAAGCGACAGGGTTTTCGGTGAATTCACCCCTCCACTTT. Its translation: CASSEATGFSVNSPLHF.

This clone has only one observation. This chain joins TRBV6-5 and TRBJ2-7, with no clear D. The length of the CDR3 is 10 residues. Trimming removed 7 bases at V and 4 bases at J, with 5 bases between. Germline V gene data show CDR1 as MNHEY and CDR2 as SVGAGI. CDR3 sequence (DNA): TGTGCCAGCAACTTGTACGAGCAGTACTTC. This gives the protein CASNLYEQYF.

The CDR3 DNA reads TGCGCCAGCAGCTTGTCTTCTAACACTGAAGCTTTCTTT. Translated, it gives CASSLSSNTEAFF. This chain joins TRBV5-1 and TRBJ1-1; D gene ambiguous. The CDR3 is made up of 13 amino acids. CDR1 SGHRS and CDR2 YFSETQ come from the germline V gene. V gave up 1 base and J gave up 2 bases, with 6 bases separating them.

V and J are TRBV11-3 and TRBJ1-3; D uncertain. The ends were cut back, 3 bases at V and 4 bases at J, with 13 bases in the middle. The CDR3 totals 15 residues. Germline V gene data show CDR1 as SGHNT and CDR2 as YENEEA. The CDR3: CASSLDSGVGNTIYF. The CDR3 nucleotides are TGTGCCAGCAGCTTGGACTCCGGAGTCGGAAACACCATATATTTT.

V is TRBV20-1 and J is TRBJ2-1; maybe TRBD2 (5 bases). V was trimmed by 3 bases and J by 7 bases, leaving 19 bases between them. Germline V gives CDR1 DFQATT, CDR2 SNEGSKA (reference sequence). The CDR3 has 15 residues. This CDR3 is CSASLPLRTGNEQFF. CDR3 coding DNA: TGCAGTGCTAGTCTCCCCTTACGGACGGGGAATGAGCAGTTCTTC.

The V and J genes are TRBV28 and TRBJ2-3; no clear D. Trimming stripped 2 bases from V and 1 base from J, with 10 bases between. Per germline, CDR1 MDHEN and CDR2 SYDVKM. The CDR3 has 15 amino acids. CDR3: CASSLGWQRTDTQYF. The CDR3 bases are TGTGCCAGCAGTTTAGGTTGGCAACGCACAGATACGCAGTATTTT.

The chain has TRBV24-1 and TRBJ1-2, with D perhaps matching TRBD1 (5 bases). The CDR3 contains 14 residues. Germline V gene data show CDR1 as KGHDR and CDR2 as SFDVKD. The germline V and J ends were trimmed by 5 bases and 10 bases, with 19 bases remaining between them. CDR3: CATSASRAPLDYTF. The CDR3, as DNA: TGTGCCACCAGTGCTTCCAGGGCGCCCCTAGACTACACCTTC.

The J gene is TRBJ1-2, the V gene TRBV28; D is ambiguous. Germline CDR1 is MDHEN and CDR2 is SYDVKM. Trimming removed 6 bases from V and 6 bases from J, with 17 bases in between. The CDR3 extends over 14 amino acids. This CDR3 reads CASSPVSRVHGYTF. The CDR3 DNA reads as TGTGCCAGCAGCCCCGTATCGAGGGTGCATGGCTACACCTTC.

This rearrangement joins TRBV5-1 to TRBJ1-4; D is uncertain. From germline, CDR1 is SGHRS and CDR2 YFSETQ. The CDR3 extends over 14 amino acids. Trimming took off 2 bases at V and 0 bases at J, with 5 bases between the two ends. The CDR3 DNA sequence: TGCGCCAGCAGCTTTCTATCAACTAATGAAAAACTGTTTTTT. This gives the protein CASSFLSTNEKLFF.